The 22 T cell receptor beta chains below come from one sample, sequenced in a study of cytomegalovirus exposure and HLA in healthy donors. Primers: 60 Vbeta forward and 13 Jbeta reverse. Data came from immunoSEQ multiplex PCR; TCRdb stores just in-frame clones and leaves some out. The sample lists some 51,000 clones, around 79% occurring once. The sequenced material came from PBMCs. Receptors originate from a female donor in good health and CMV-seronegative.

The V and J genes are TRBV2 and TRBJ2-3; D perhaps matches TRBD2 (5 bases). V dropped 2 bases and J dropped 2 bases, with 8 bases sitting between them. The CDR3 contains 14 residues. CDR1 and CDR2 from the germline V gene are SNHLY and FYNNEI. The CDR3 nucleotides read TGTGCCAGCAGTGAACAGACTACCACAGATACGCAGTATTTT. Translated: CASSEQTTTDTQYF.

The chain couples TRBV27 to TRBJ1-2, with D maybe TRBD1 (5 bases). Trimming took off 6 bases at V and 2 bases at J, with 7 bases between the two ends. Germline-derived CDR1 and CDR2 are MNHEY and SMNVEV (reference sequence). The CDR3 is 12 amino acids. CDR3 amino acids: CASRKGNYGYTF. DNA for the CDR3: TGTGCCAGCAGGAAGGGGAACTATGGCTACACCTTC.

The genes are TRBV4-2 and TRBJ2-1; D is possibly TRBD1 (6 bases). Deletions cut 3 bases from V and 4 bases from J, with 10 bases between. The CDR3 consists of 14 residues. CDR1 and CDR2 (germline): LGHNA, YNFKEQ. DNA of the CDR3: TGTGCCAGCAGCCAGGGGGCTACGTACAATGAGCAGTTCTTC. This translates into CASSQGATYNEQFF.

V usage is TRBV18 and J usage is TRBJ1-1; D is perhaps TRBD1 (5 bases). CDR1 is KGHSH and CDR2 is LQKENI in the germline V gene. The CDR3 is made up of 13 amino acids. V dropped 5 bases and J dropped 1 base, with 8 bases sitting between them. CDR3 DNA: TGTGCCAGCTCAACCACAGGGAACACTGAAGCTTTCTTT. Amino acid sequence: CASSTTGNTEAFF. The whole variable domain, remainder taken from reference TRBV18 and TRBJ1-1, is NAGVMQNPRHLVRRRGQEARLRCSPMKGHSHVYWYRQLPEEGLKFMVYLQKENIIDESGMPKERFSAEFPKEGPSILRIQQVVRGDSAAYFCASSTTGNTEAFFGQGTRLTVV.

The CDR3 DNA reads as TGTGCCAGCAGTCCTTGGGGAGTTATTAGCAATCAGCCCCAGCATTTT. This sequence encodes CASSPWGVISNQPQHF. The V and J genes are TRBV5-8 and TRBJ1-5; no firm D call. V lost 5 bases and J 0 bases, leaving 15 bases between the germline ends. CDR3 size: 16 residues. CDR1 SGHTS and CDR2 YDEGEE come from the germline V gene.

This sequence joins TRBV7-9 and TRBJ2-2, with D tentatively TRBD1 (6 bases). Germline loops: CDR1 SEHNR, CDR2 FQNEAQ (reference sequence). This CDR3 contains 14 residues. Trimming removed 4 bases from V and 6 bases from J, with 12 bases in between. The CDR3 DNA follows: TGTGCCAGCAGCTATCTATCAGGGGCCGGGGAGCTGTTTTTT. Translation gives CASSYLSGAGELFF.

The rearrangement links TRBV4-2 to TRBJ2-1; TRBD2 aligns across 9 bases. The CDR3 is made up of 17 amino acids. V lost 0 bases, J lost 2 bases, and 5 bases stayed unmatched. CDR1 is LGHNA, CDR2 YNFKEQ, per germline. This CDR3 reads CASSQDLLAGTYNEQFF. Here the CDR3 DNA reads TGTGCCAGCAGCCAAGATCTCCTAGCGGGGACCTACAATGAGCAGTTCTTC.

The gene calls are TRBV28 and TRBJ2-7; TRBD1 aligns across 7 bases. The CDR3 has 15 amino acids. Trimming at V came to 1 base and at J to 0 bases, leaving 3 bases not matched to a gene. Germline V CDR1 and CDR2: MDHEN, SYDVKM. The CDR3 coding sequence is TGTGCCAGCAGTTTATTGGCAGGGGGCTCCTACGAGCAGTACTTC. This translates into CASSLLAGGSYEQYF. Full variable domain (remainder filled in from reference TRBV28 and TRBJ2-7): DVKVTQSSRYLVKRTGEKVFLECVQDMDHENMFWYRQDPGLGLRLIYFSYDVKMKEKGDIPEGYSVSREKKERFSLILESASTNQTSMYLCASSLLAGGSYEQYFGPGTRLTVT.

This chain uses TRBV27 with TRBJ2-7, with D maybe TRBD2 (5 bases). The V end lost 2 bases, the J end lost 5 bases, and 13 bases lay between the germline ends. Germline V gives CDR1 MNHEY, CDR2 SMNVEV (reference sequence). The CDR3 consists of 14 residues. Here the CDR3 DNA reads TGTGCCAGCAGTTTAAGAGGGTCGTGGGACGAGCAGTACTTC. Translation: CASSLRGSWDEQYF.

The chain has TRBV12-5 and TRBJ2-2, with 10 bases matching TRBD1. The germline gives CDR1 LGHNT, CDR2 FRNRAP. Germline trimming cut 3 bases from V and 4 bases from J; bases unmatched to any gene: 8. There are 17 residues in the CDR3. CDR3 DNA sequence: TGTGCTAGTGGTTTTTCCCGGACAGGGGGTTTCACCGGGGAGCTGTTTTTT. This codes for CASGFSRTGGFTGELFF.

V gene TRBV6-4 combines with J gene TRBJ2-3, with 11 bases matching TRBD2. Germline-derived CDR1 and CDR2 are MRHNA and SNTAGT. The CDR3 extends over 16 amino acids. V shed 4 bases, J shed 1 base, and the junction held 4 bases outside the gene matches. CDR3 sequence: CASSARTSGRTDTQYF. Here the CDR3 DNA reads TGTGCCAGCAGTGCCAGGACTAGCGGGCGCACAGATACGCAGTATTTT.

This clone was observed a handful of times. The CDR3, as DNA: TGTGCCAGCAGCTTACCACTAGACTTCTACAATGAGCAGTTCTTC. Its translation: CASSLPLDFYNEQFF. This chain links TRBV2 with TRBJ2-1, with D maybe TRBD2 (5 bases). Germline V gene data show CDR1 as SNHLY and CDR2 as FYNNEI. The CDR3 is 15 amino acids. The ends were cut back, 6 bases at V and 3 bases at J, with 15 bases in the middle.

The chain joins TRBV19 to TRBJ2-7; 9 nucleotides agree with TRBD1. Unmatched junction bases numbered 1, after V lost 1 base and J lost 3 bases. The CDR3 sequence is 14 residues long. Looked up from germline, CDR1 is LNHDA and CDR2 is SQIVND (reference sequence). Here the CDR3 DNA reads TGTGCCAGTAGTATAGGGACAGGGGTCTACGAGCAGTACTTC. This sequence encodes CASSIGTGVYEQYF. The full variable domain, rest sourced from reference TRBV19 and TRBJ2-7, is DGGITQSPKYLFRKEGQNVTLSCEQNLNHDAMYWYRQDPGQGLRLIYYSQIVNDFQKGDIAEGYSVSREKKESFPLTVTSAQKNPTAFYLCASSIGTGVYEQYFGPGTRLTVT.

V and J are TRBV28 and TRBJ2-7; D unclear. CDR3 length equals 16 residues. V gave up 6 bases and J gave up 5 bases, with 23 bases separating them. Germline CDR1 reads MDHEN; CDR2 reads SYDVKM. CDR3 bases: TGTGCCAGCAGAATATCCATCTACAGACGGCCGAACGAGCAGTACTTC. It yields the protein CASRISIYRRPNEQYF.

The chain employs TRBV28 and TRBJ1-2; no clear D gene. The length of the CDR3 is 14 residues. V lost 4 bases and J lost 3, with 12 bases in between. The germline V gene has CDR1 MDHEN and CDR2 SYDVKM. In DNA form, the CDR3 reads TGTGCCAGCAGTTACCGGGAACTTTACTATGGCTACACCTTC. Translation: CASSYRELYYGYTF.

The CDR3 nucleotides read TGCGCCAGCAGCTTGAGGCCGACAGGGATGGGAGAGACCCAGTACTTC. Amino acids: CASSLRPTGMGETQYF. The rearrangement joins TRBV5-1 to TRBJ2-5; 7 nucleotides match TRBD1. This CDR3 contains 16 residues. The ends lost 1 base at V and 4 bases at J; junction bases unmatched: 10. Germline V gene sequence: CDR1 SGHRS, CDR2 YFSETQ.

This clone was seen once. The J gene is TRBJ1-4, the V gene TRBV30, with TRBD1 as a possible D gene (5 bases). Germline V gives CDR1 GTSNPN, CDR2 SVGIG (reference sequence). The CDR3 consists of 13 residues. V lost 0 bases to trimming and J lost 8 bases, with 10 bases between them. CDR3 bases: TGTGCCTGGAGTGTACAGGTTTTCGAAAAACTGTTTTTT. Its protein product is CAWSVQVFEKLFF.

The V call is TRBV30, the J call TRBJ1-1; D gene uncertain. V dropped 3 bases and J dropped 0 bases, with 8 bases sitting between them. The germline gives CDR1 GTSNPN, CDR2 SVGIG (reference sequence). The CDR3 length is 13 residues. The CDR3 loop is CAWREAVNTEAFF. CDR3 nucleotide sequence: TGTGCCTGGAGGGAGGCCGTGAACACTGAAGCTTTCTTT.

J is TRBJ2-6 and V is TRBV10-1; perhaps TRBD1 as D (6 bases). CDR3 size: 19 residues. Germline V gene lookup returns CDR1 WNHNN and CDR2 SYGVQD (reference sequence). Trimming removed 2 bases at V and 1 base at J, with 18 bases between. The CDR3 here is CASSEVPGTQSSGANVLTF. For the CDR3, the DNA is TGCGCCAGCAGTGAGGTGCCCGGGACACAAAGTTCTGGGGCCAACGTCCTGACTTTC.

The chain combines TRBV11-2 with TRBJ2-1; D is undetermined. Germline V gene data show CDR1 as SGHAT and CDR2 as FQNNGV. This CDR3 region has 12 residues. V lost 6 bases and J 8 bases, leaving 11 bases between the germline ends. The CDR3 here is CASRPSSDEQFF. For the CDR3, the DNA is TGTGCCAGCAGACCATCTAGTGATGAGCAGTTCTTC.

The chain joins TRBV9 to TRBJ2-5; a possible D gene is TRBD1 (5 bases). The ends were cut back, 1 base at V and 4 bases at J, with 14 bases in the middle. The CDR3 is 15 amino acids. CDR1 is SGDLS, CDR2 YYNGEE, per germline. The CDR3 DNA reads TGTGCCAGCAGCGTAAACGGGCAGGGAACAGAGACCCAGTACTTC. Protein sequence: CASSVNGQGTETQYF.

V and J are TRBV5-1 and TRBJ1-1; TRBD1 is a possible D gene (5 bases). V lost 6 bases, J lost 0 bases, and 12 bases lay in between. Germline V lookup: CDR1 SGHRS, CDR2 YFSETQ. The CDR3 runs 14 residues. CDR3 sequence (DNA): TGCGCCAGCACGGCGGGGGGAATGAACACTGAAGCTTTCTTT. Its protein is CASTAGGMNTEAFF.